These 26 T cell receptor beta chains originate from one sample sequenced in a study of cytomegalovirus exposure and HLA in healthy donors. This PCR relied on a set of 60 Vbeta primers and 13 Jbeta primers. Some clones are missing from TCRdb's copy, which holds only in-frame ones; the method was immunoSEQ multiplex PCR. The sample has about 190,000 clones; approximately 87% are singletons. Sequencing was carried out using PBMCs. The receptor source for this set is a man aged 25-45 years in good health and CMV-seronegative.

J is TRBJ2-7 and V is TRBV11-2; 8 bases agree with TRBD1. Unmatched junction bases numbered 4, after V lost 0 bases and J lost 3 bases. CDR1 and CDR2 from the germline V gene are SGHAT and FQNNGV. This CDR3 contains 15 residues. CDR3 DNA sequence: TGTGCCAGCAGCTTAGAAGCAGGACAGGGCTACGAGCAGTACTTC. Translating gives CASSLEAGQGYEQYF.

The V call is TRBV28, the J call TRBJ1-3, with D possibly TRBD1 on 5 matching bases. V lost 5 bases, J lost 4 bases, and 9 bases lay in between. CDR1 and CDR2 from the germline V gene are MDHEN and SYDVKM. The CDR3 is made up of 13 amino acids. CDR3 loop: CASSAGSGNTIYF. Here the CDR3 DNA reads TGTGCCAGCAGTGCAGGGTCGGGAAACACCATATATTTT.

The gene calls are TRBV7-9 and TRBJ1-1, with unresolved D. Germline V gene lookup returns CDR1 SEHNR and CDR2 FQNEAQ (reference sequence). The CDR3 totals 13 residues. Trimming took 7 bases from V and 0 from J, leaving 9 bases between them. The CDR3 DNA reads as TGTGCCAGCACAACTCAGGTGAACACTGAAGCTTTCTTT. Protein product: CASTTQVNTEAFF.

This sequence joins TRBV10-1 and TRBJ2-5, with 7 bases lining up with TRBD1. The CDR3 extends over 16 amino acids. J was trimmed by 1 base and V by 6 bases; bases with no gene match: 11. Germline assignment: CDR1 WNHNN and CDR2 SYGVQD (reference sequence). The CDR3 region is CASSDTAGGSQETQYF. The CDR3 DNA follows: TGCGCCAGCAGCGACACGGCAGGGGGTTCCCAAGAGACCCAGTACTTC.

In DNA, the CDR3 is TGTGCCATCAGCCATTCAGGAGGCACCGGGGAGCTGTTTTTT. This sequence encodes CAISHSGGTGELFF. This chain uses TRBV10-3 with TRBJ2-2, with a possible D match to TRBD2 (5 bases). Between the trimmed V and J ends, which lost 6 bases and 4 bases, there was a span of 12 bases. Germline CDR1 reads ENHRY; CDR2 reads SYGVKD. CDR3 length: 14 amino acids.

This clone was observed a handful of times. The chain carries TRBV4-2 and TRBJ1-4; a possible D gene is TRBD1 (6 bases). CDR3 length equals 15 residues. The V end lost 2 bases, the J end lost 7 bases, and 14 bases lay between the germline ends. Per germline, CDR1 LGHNA and CDR2 YNFKEQ. For the CDR3, the DNA is TGTGCCAGCAGCCAACAGGGACAACTTCTTGAAAAACTGTTTTTT. Translated, it gives CASSQQGQLLEKLFF.

The gene calls are TRBV27 and TRBJ2-1; possibly TRBD2 for D (5 bases). Trimming removed 3 bases at V and 5 bases at J, with 8 bases between. The germline V gene encodes CDR1 MNHEY and CDR2 SMNVEV (reference sequence). The CDR3 loop spans 13 amino acids. This CDR3 reads CASSFLEDNEQFF. In DNA, the CDR3 is TGTGCCAGCAGTTTCTTGGAGGACAATGAGCAGTTCTTC.

The chain couples TRBV14 to TRBJ2-1; D unresolved. Germline CDR1 and CDR2: SGHDN and FVKESK. V lost 2 bases and J lost 5, with 7 bases in between. The length of the CDR3 is 13 residues. The CDR3 sequence is CASSQLLDNEQFF. CDR3 bases: TGTGCCAGCAGCCAACTACTGGACAATGAGCAGTTCTTC.

The chain couples TRBV28 to TRBJ1-4; D remains ambiguous. Germline loops: CDR1 MDHEN, CDR2 SYDVKM. V dropped 6 bases and J dropped 7 bases, with 18 bases sitting between them. This CDR3 is built from 15 residues. CDR3 loop: CASSPLGEGTEKLFF. The CDR3 DNA reads TGTGCCAGCAGCCCACTCGGTGAGGGAACTGAAAAACTGTTTTTT.

The chain carries TRBV5-1 and TRBJ1-4; possible D gene TRBD1, 6 bases. The CDR3 extends over 15 amino acids. CDR1 and CDR2 (germline): SGHRS, YFSETQ. V was pared by 0 bases and J by 12 bases, with 18 bases between. This CDR3 reads CASSLVGATSGELFF. DNA for the CDR3: TGCGCCAGCAGCTTGGTGGGGGCGACTTCGGGTGAACTGTTTTTT.

This clone was seen only a few times. The chain combines TRBV13 with TRBJ2-3, with TRBD1 identical over 9 bases. CDR1 is PRHDT and CDR2 is FYEKMQ in the germline V gene (reference sequence). Trimming at V came to 3 bases and at J to 5 bases, leaving 3 bases not matched to a gene. The CDR3 is 14 amino acids. The CDR3 DNA sequence: TGTGCCAGCAGCTTGGACAGGGGAGGAGATACGCAGTATTTT. This encodes CASSLDRGGDTQYF.

In its sample, this clone was seen once. This chain joins TRBV11-3 and TRBJ2-1, with a weak D call TRBD1 (5 bases). V was cut by 0 bases and J by 6 bases, with 6 bases left in between. In germline, CDR1 is SGHNT, CDR2 YENEEA. The CDR3 consists of 13 residues. CDR3: CASSLDRVNEQFF. CDR3 nucleotide sequence: TGTGCCAGCAGCTTAGACAGGGTCAATGAGCAGTTCTTC.

The chain has TRBV5-4 and TRBJ2-1, with a possible D match to TRBD2 (5 bases). Trimming removed 5 bases at V and 2 bases at J, with 17 bases between. The CDR3 is 16 amino acids. Looked up from germline, CDR1 is SGHNT and CDR2 is YYREEE (reference sequence). The CDR3 loop reads CASSPIDGVAYNEQFF. CDR3 DNA: TGTGCCAGCAGTCCCATCGACGGGGTGGCCTACAATGAGCAGTTCTTC.

This clone came up once. The genes are TRBV4-2 and TRBJ2-5; 7 bases are a match to TRBD2. The J call may not be correct, given that the DNA end is closer to TRBJ2-7. Germline V gene data show CDR1 as LGHNA and CDR2 as YNFKEQ. CDR3 size: 16 residues. CDR3 loop: CASSQEGLAAVYEQYF. The CDR3 DNA reads as TGTGCCAGCAGCCAGGAAGGGCTAGCGGCCGTCTACGAGCAGTACTTC.

By frequency in the sample, this clone is medium-sized. The V call is TRBV27, the J call TRBJ1-2; 8 bases match TRBD1. This CDR3 has 14 amino acids. J was trimmed by 2 bases and V by 7 bases; bases with no gene match: 6. The germline V gene encodes CDR1 MNHEY and CDR2 SMNVEV (reference sequence). CDR3: CASKIQGANYGYTF. CDR3 coding DNA: TGTGCCAGCAAAATCCAGGGGGCGAACTATGGCTACACCTTC.

V gene TRBV15 combines with J gene TRBJ2-5, with TRBD1 identical over 10 bases. V lost 6 bases, J lost 5 bases, and 6 bases stayed unmatched. Germline lookup yields CDR1 LNHNV and CDR2 YYDKDF (reference sequence). This CDR3 has 14 residues. The CDR3 DNA sequence: TGTGCCACCAGGGGACAGGGGAGCGTGGAGACCCAGTACTTC. Translating it yields CATRGQGSVETQYF. Full variable domain (remainder filled in from reference TRBV15 and TRBJ2-5): DAMVIQNPRYQVTQFGKPVTLSCSQTLNHNVMYWYQQKSSQAPKLLFHYYDKDFNNEADTPDNFQSRRPNTSFCFLDIRSPGLGDTAMYLCATRGQGSVETQYFGPGTRLLVL.

This clone occurred a few times. The chain uses TRBV25-1 and TRBJ1-2; the D gene is possibly TRBD1 (5 bases). This CDR3 has 15 amino acids. CDR1 and CDR2 (germline): MGHDK, SYGVNS. V dropped 8 bases and J dropped 6 bases, with 22 bases sitting between them. The CDR3: CASEDVWQGGNGYTF. The CDR3 DNA is TGTGCCAGCGAGGACGTCTGGCAGGGAGGTAATGGCTACACCTTC.

A remark on this clone: Distinct nucleotide sequences in the sample also encode this CDR3. The rearrangement links TRBV29-1 to TRBJ1-2, with D possibly matching TRBD1 (5 bases). V was clipped by 4 bases and J by 4 bases, with 10 bases between them. Germline CDR1 reads SQVTM; CDR2 reads ANQGSEA. The length of the CDR3 is 12 residues. For the CDR3, the DNA is TGCAGCGTTGCGTGGGGCGTCTATGGCTACACCTTC. As protein: CSVAWGVYGYTF.

This chain links TRBV6-1 with TRBJ1-2; no definite D call. The CDR3 sequence is 15 residues long. In germline, CDR1 is MNHNS, CDR2 SASEGT. V was clipped by 7 bases and J by 2 bases, with 17 bases between them. CDR3 sequence (DNA): TGTGCCAGCATAAAGGATTGGATAGCGAACTATGGCTACACCTTC. Its protein is CASIKDWIANYGYTF.

This chain links TRBV27 with TRBJ2-5; D may be TRBD1 (6 bases). This CDR3 is built from 15 residues. Between the trimmed V and J ends, which lost 3 bases and 1 base, there was a span of 12 bases. Germline V gives CDR1 MNHEY, CDR2 SMNVEV (reference sequence). The CDR3 sequence is CASSLFQGIQETQYF. The CDR3 DNA is TGTGCCAGCAGTTTGTTTCAGGGGATCCAAGAGACCCAGTACTTC.

This clone was found a few times. Compared with germline, one end of the junction differs, possibly owing to a read error. As DNA, the CDR3 is TGTGCCTGGAGGGTAGCTAGCGGGAGTGCCAAAAACAGTCAGTACTTC. This gives the protein CAWRVASGSAKNSQYF. The V call is TRBV30, the J call TRBJ2-4, with TRBD2 matching 10 bases. The CDR3 has 16 residues. Per germline, CDR1 GTSNPN and CDR2 SVGIG (reference sequence).

V is TRBV7-9 and J is TRBJ1-1; tentatively, D is TRBD1 (6 bases). This CDR3 contains 13 residues. CDR1 SEHNR and CDR2 FQNEAQ come from the germline V gene (reference sequence). V lost 10 bases to trimming and J lost 5 bases, with 17 bases between them. The CDR3 DNA is TGTGCCATCGCCAAGGACAGAATGACTGAAGCTTTCTTT. Amino acid sequence: CAIAKDRMTEAFF.

The CDR3 DNA follows: TGTGCCAGCAGAAGGGACAACTCTTTGAATTCACCCCTCCACTTT. Protein: CASRRDNSLNSPLHF. This chain uses TRBV6-5 with TRBJ1-6, with D perhaps TRBD1 (6 bases). Trimming shortened V by 6 bases and J by 7 bases, and 16 bases separated the two germline ends. This CDR3 comprises 15 residues. Germline-derived CDR1 and CDR2 are MNHEY and SVGAGI.

The chain joins TRBV9 to TRBJ1-1; TRBD1 matches 7 bases. CDR3 length equals 13 residues. The germline gives CDR1 SGDLS, CDR2 YYNGEE. Trimming removed 2 bases from V and 7 bases from J; junction bases left unmatched: 5. CDR3 residues: CASSVTGMGEAFF. The CDR3 DNA reads TGTGCCAGCAGCGTGACAGGGATGGGTGAAGCTTTCTTT.

In its sample, this clone was seen many times. The rearrangement uses TRBV29-1 and TRBJ2-7, with D perhaps matching TRBD1 (5 bases). V shed 4 bases and J shed 0 bases, with 10 bases lying between them. The germline gives CDR1 SQVTM, CDR2 ANQGSEA. This CDR3 is built from 13 residues. The CDR3 coding sequence is TGCAGCGTTGGGACATGGAGCTCCTACGAGCAGTACTTC. Its protein product is CSVGTWSSYEQYF.

This chain joins TRBV25-1 and TRBJ2-7, with TRBD1 matching 9 bases. The germline V gene encodes CDR1 MGHDK and CDR2 SYGVNS. The CDR3 is made up of 15 amino acids. J lost 2 bases, V lost 4 bases, and 6 bases had no gene match. The CDR3 here is CASSGGTGRPYEQYF. Here the CDR3 DNA reads TGTGCCAGCAGTGGTGGGACAGGGAGACCCTACGAGCAGTACTTC.